Below are 2 T cell receptor beta chains sequenced from a single sample in a study of T cells in Graves' hyperthyroidism and ophthalmopathy. TCR beta CDR3 regions were amplified from RNA transcripts. HTBI primers were used for first-round RT-PCR of the TCR CDR3. TCRdb analysed the multiplex PCR reads with MiXCR anew, one entry per CDR3 protein. The table lists about 300,000 distinct CDR3 sequences, roughly 19% of them singletons, with under 45% in the top ten. The sample consisted of blood. These receptors were collected from a man aged 45-65 years with Graves' ophthalmopathy.

This clonotype was found a few times. This sequence joins TRBV30 and TRBJ1-3; 10 bases align to TRBD1. Per the germline V gene, CDR1 is GTSNPN and CDR2 is SVGIG (reference sequence). Losses at the gene ends were 2 bases for V and 6 bases for J; bases not matched to a gene: 7. CDR3 length equals 15 residues. In DNA, the CDR3 is TGTGCCTGGAGTCCCGGGACAGGGGCTTTAAACACCATATATTTT. Protein sequence: CAWSPGTGALNTIYF.

With respect to this clonotype: The junction departs from the called germline gene at one end, perhaps through a read error. The rearrangement uses TRBV5-1 and TRBJ2-7; 10 bases are shared with TRBD1. This CDR3 is 14 amino acids long. Germline loops: CDR1 SGHRS, CDR2 YFSETQ. The CDR3 here is CASKTGTGAYEQYF. The CDR3 nucleotides are TGTGCCAGCAAAACCGGGACAGGGGCCTACGAGCAGTACTTC.